Presented here are 32 T cell receptor beta chains from one specimen sequenced in a study of read filtering for tumor transcriptome and immune sequencing. From roughly 390 ng of RNA, a library with molecular barcoded alpha/delta and beta/gamma adaptors was made. TCRdb re-called the reads through MiXCR, storing one row per CDR3 protein. In the table there are about 5,200 distinct CDR3 sequences, around 20% of which are singletons. The sequencing sample was made of a population of CD138-negative cells sorted from bone marrow. These receptors originate from a donor aged 40 or over with multiple myeloma.

Many counts were recorded for this clonotype. The V gene is TRBV20-1, the J gene TRBJ2-4, with D hard to call. Germline-derived CDR1 and CDR2 are DFQATT and SNEGSKA (reference sequence). The CDR3 is 15 residues long. Trimming pared 5 bases from V and 0 bases from J, leaving 14 bases between. The CDR3 here is CSAQPGTLAKNIQYF. The DNA for the CDR3 is TGCAGTGCTCAACCCGGCACTCTAGCCAAAAACATTCAGTACTTC.

Ten or more counts support this clonotype. The rearrangement uses TRBV3-1 and TRBJ2-3; D possibly corresponds to TRBD1 (6 bases). Germline lookup yields CDR1 LGHDT and CDR2 YNNKEL (reference sequence). CDR3 length: 17 amino acids. V lost 3 bases and J 3 bases, leaving 19 bases between the germline ends. CDR3 bases: TGTGCCAGCAGCCACGATGTGCCGGGACATGGAACAGATACGCAGTATTTT. It yields the protein CASSHDVPGHGTDTQYF.

In its sample, this clonotype was seen once. DNA of the CDR3: TGTGCCAGCAGCAGTGGGGCAGCGAATTCACCCCTCCACTTT. Protein product: CASSSGAANSPLHF. The J gene is TRBJ1-6, the V gene TRBV11-1; the D gene is possibly TRBD1 (5 bases). This CDR3 is 14 amino acids long. Germline CDR1 is SGHAT and CDR2 is FQDESV (reference sequence). V was clipped by 5 bases and J by 7 bases, with 12 bases between them.

This clonotype is deemed medium-sized. V gene TRBV28 combines with J gene TRBJ2-1, with 10 bases that match TRBD2. The V gene's germline CDR1 is MDHEN and CDR2 SYDVKM. The CDR3 runs 14 residues. With V trimmed by 8 bases and J by 4 bases, 5 bases remained unmatched. The CDR3 region is CASGSGRAYNEQFF. The DNA for the CDR3 is TGTGCCAGCGGCAGCGGGAGGGCATACAATGAGCAGTTCTTC.

This clonotype is deemed large. V gene TRBV6-2 or TRBV6-3 combines with J gene TRBJ1-1, with D uncertain. V lost 2 bases and J 5 bases, leaving 6 bases between the germline ends. Germline V lookup: CDR1 MNHEY, CDR2 SVGEGT. This CDR3 region has 12 residues. CDR3 sequence: CASSYERTEAFF. DNA of the CDR3: TGTGCCAGCAGTTACGAACGTACTGAAGCTTTCTTT.

This clonotype is medium-sized by share. This chain links TRBV11-1 with TRBJ2-7, with TRBD1 matching over 9 bases. V was pared by 5 bases and J by 2 bases, with 4 bases of the junction left unmatched. Germline lookup yields CDR1 SGHAT and CDR2 FQDESV (reference sequence). The CDR3 extends over 14 amino acids. CDR3 protein: CASSPGDRAYEQYF. CDR3 nucleotide sequence: TGTGCCAGCAGCCCAGGGGACAGGGCCTACGAGCAGTACTTC.

This clonotype was seen many times. The chain links TRBV29-1 to TRBJ2-7; a weak D match, TRBD2 (6 bases). The CDR3 is 14 amino acids. V was cut by 1 base and J by 7 bases, with 17 bases left in between. The V gene's germline CDR1 is SQVTM and CDR2 ANQGSEA. In DNA form, the CDR3 reads TGCAGCGTTGAAGCCGGGACTCCTTCTTGGGAGCAGTACTTC. Amino acid sequence: CSVEAGTPSWEQYF.

In this sample, this clonotype is medium-sized. The chain recombines TRBV29-1 with TRBJ2-4, with D unresolved. Germline loops: CDR1 SQVTM, CDR2 ANQGSEA. The CDR3 runs 13 residues. V shed 2 bases and J shed 3 bases, with 8 bases lying between them. The CDR3 is CSVESGLKNIQYF. The DNA for the CDR3 is TGCAGCGTTGAAAGTGGCCTCAAAAACATTCAGTACTTC.

J is TRBJ2-2 and V is TRBV29-1; 8 nucleotides line up with TRBD1. The CDR3 sequence is 11 residues long. J was trimmed by 6 bases and V by 7 bases; bases with no gene match: 1. The germline V gene has CDR1 SQVTM and CDR2 ANQGSEA. CDR3 sequence: CSARGPGELFF. In nucleotides, the CDR3 is TGCAGCGCCAGGGGGCCCGGGGAGCTGTTTTTT.

This clonotype was detected ten times or more. The chain joins TRBV7-2 to TRBJ2-7; 7 bases align to TRBD1. The germline CDR1 and CDR2 sequences are SGHTA and FQGNSA. V gave up 4 bases and J gave up 0 bases; unmatched junction bases: 3. This CDR3 has 14 amino acids. The CDR3 region has the DNA TGTGCCAGCAGCTACCGGGACAGCTCCTACGAGCAGTACTTC. Translation: CASSYRDSSYEQYF.

By frequency in the sample, this clonotype is medium-sized. The chain recombines TRBV7-9 with TRBJ1-5; a weak D match, TRBD1 (5 bases). This CDR3 region has 16 residues. V lost 1 base and J 6 bases, leaving 16 bases between the germline ends. Germline V gene data show CDR1 as SEHNR and CDR2 as FQNEAQ (reference sequence). CDR3 DNA sequence: TGTGCCAGCAGCTTAGGGGGGAACCGCTTGAGTCAGCCCCAGCATTTT. Translating it yields CASSLGGNRLSQPQHF.

Comment on this clonotype: A much bigger clone sits one base away, suggesting this may be a read error. V usage is TRBV3-1 and J usage is TRBJ1-5; D gene uncertain. Trimming took off 0 bases at V and 7 bases at J, with 13 bases between the two ends. Germline-derived CDR1 and CDR2 are LGHDT and YNNKEL (reference sequence). CDR3 length: 15 residues. CDR3 DNA: TGTGCCAGCAGCCAAGATTCATGGGCCCGGCAGCCCCAGCATTTT. As protein: CASSQDSWARQPQHF.

This clonotype was detected ten times or more. The CDR3 DNA reads as TGTGCCAGCAGTGATCCACGCGGGGGCCGGGAGCTGTTTTTT. It specifies CASSDPRGGRELFF. The rearrangement joins TRBV25-1 to TRBJ2-2, with D maybe TRBD2 (7 bases). Germline loops: CDR1 MGHDK, CDR2 SYGVNS. The CDR3 is 14 amino acids. The V end lost 3 bases, the J end lost 9 bases, and 14 bases lay between the germline ends.

This clonotype was recorded at least ten times. The chain recombines TRBV6-6 with TRBJ2-3; D gene unclear. The CDR3 totals 15 residues. The germline V gene has CDR1 MNHNY and CDR2 SVGAGI (reference sequence). V was pared by 8 bases and J by 0 bases, with 15 bases between. In nucleotides, the CDR3 is TGTGCCAGCTCAGACAACCCAGCTAGCACAGATACGCAGTATTTT. Encoded protein: CASSDNPASTDTQYF.

Turning to this clonotype: With a far larger clone one base away, a read error is the likely cause. The chain uses TRBV7-2 and TRBJ2-7; possibly TRBD1 or TRBD2 for D (5 bases each). The V end lost 5 bases, the J end lost 3 bases, and 20 bases lay between the germline ends. This CDR3 has 16 residues. Per the germline V gene, CDR1 is SGHTA and CDR2 is FQGNSA. The CDR3 spells CASSQRPGTQIYEQYF. Written as DNA, the CDR3 is TGTGCCAGCAGCCAACGACCTGGGACCCAGATCTACGAGCAGTACTTC.

This clonotype qualifies as medium-sized. The chain joins TRBV2 to TRBJ2-1; TRBD2 might be the D (5 bases). The CDR3 spans 15 residues. Germline V gives CDR1 SNHLY, CDR2 FYNNEI. V lost 10 bases and J lost 0, with 16 bases in between. CDR3 in DNA: TGTGCCATCCCCGGGGTCGGAGGCTCCTACAATGAGCAGTTCTTC. It encodes CAIPGVGGSYNEQFF.

Regarding this clonotype: This sequence is one base from a far larger clone and is likely a read error. The chain links TRBV6-1 to TRBJ2-1; 7 positions agree with TRBD2. CDR3 length: 12 amino acids. Per germline, CDR1 MNHNS and CDR2 SASEGT. The DNA for the CDR3 is TGTGCCAGCAGGACTAGCTTCAATGAGCAGTCCTTC. Its protein product is CASRTSFNEQSF.

In its sample, this clonotype ranks as medium-sized. The chain couples TRBV29-1 to TRBJ2-1, with D hard to call. The CDR3 runs to 12 residues. V was shortened by 3 bases and J by 4 bases, with 7 bases between the two germline ends. CDR1 is SQVTM, CDR2 ANQGSEA, per germline. The DNA of the CDR3 is TGCAGCGTTGAGGATAGTTACAATGAGCAGTTCTTC. Protein product: CSVEDSYNEQFF.

This clonotype is medium-sized by share. J is TRBJ2-2 and V is TRBV7-2; the D is unclear. Trimming left V 3 bases short and J 5 bases short, with 16 bases between. The CDR3 sequence is 16 residues long. Germline CDR1 SGHTA, CDR2 FQGNSA. CDR3 DNA sequence: TGTGCCAGCAGCTTTCTCAGTAGTCAGCGTACCGGGGAGCTGTTTTTT. This translates into CASSFLSSQRTGELFF.

On this clonotype: Given the absence of the conserved phenylalanine or tryptophan at the CDR3 end, a read error is likely. The DNA is omitted, as the CDR3 cannot be located on it reliably, and the CDR3 follows TCRdb's listing. This chain connects TRBV29-1 to TRBJ2-1; the table's TRBD2 call for D was not verified on the DNA. Germline CDR1 reads SQVTM; CDR2 reads ANQGSEA. The CDR3 spans 15 amino acids, including both terminal residues. The CDR3 here is CSVERGGGPPGEQIS.

In its sample, this clonotype was seen many times. Its ends do not fully match the called genes, so a read error is possible. The CDR3 sequence is CASSRDTGVNTKAFF. The CDR3 coding sequence is TGTGCCAGCAGCCGAGATACAGGGGTGAACACTAAAGCTTTCTTT. The chain joins TRBV5-4 to TRBJ1-1, with 7 bases that match TRBD1. CDR1 and CDR2 from the germline V gene are SGHNT and YYREEE (reference sequence). This CDR3 is 15 amino acids long.

This clonotype showed up just a few times. The chain's CDR3 is CASSQVDGKAFF. The DNA for the CDR3 is TGTGCCAGCAGCCAAGTTGACGGGAAGGCTTTCTTT. This chain uses TRBV3-1 with TRBJ1-1; no firm D call. Per germline, CDR1 LGHDT and CDR2 YNNKEL (reference sequence). Trimming left V 1 base short and J 11 bases short, with 11 bases between. The CDR3 contains 12 residues.

The sample holds many counts of this clonotype. The chain has TRBV10-3 and TRBJ2-6, with D possibly being TRBD1 or TRBD2 (5 bases each). V was cut by 4 bases and J by 0 bases, with 7 bases left in between. The CDR3 is made up of 15 amino acids. Per germline, CDR1 ENHRY and CDR2 SYGVKD. The CDR3 is CAISGGSSGANVLTF. The CDR3 DNA reads TGTGCCATCAGTGGGGGGAGCTCTGGGGCCAACGTCCTGACTTTC.

This clonotype appeared a few times. The genes are TRBV6-2 or TRBV6-3 and TRBJ2-7; 7 bases match TRBD2. The CDR3 has 14 amino acids. Unmatched junction bases numbered 8, after V lost 4 bases and J lost 5 bases. Germline CDR1 reads MNHEY; CDR2 reads SVGEGT. The DNA of the CDR3 is TGTGCCAGCAGTTCGGGGAGGGCCCGGAACGAGCAGTACTTC. Its translation is CASSSGRARNEQYF.

This clonotype has just a few counts. This chain connects TRBV7-9 to TRBJ2-5; D is tentatively TRBD1 or TRBD2 (5 bases each). V shed 7 bases and J shed 3 bases, with 15 bases lying between them. The CDR3 has 14 amino acids. Germline values: CDR1 SEHNR, CDR2 FQNEAQ (reference sequence). This chain's CDR3 is CASTSGPTKETQYF. The DNA of the CDR3 is TGTGCCAGCACCTCGGGGCCGACGAAAGAGACCCAGTACTTC.

V and J are TRBV20-1 and TRBJ1-1; D is undetermined. Trimming stripped 6 bases from V and 13 bases from J, with 21 bases between. This CDR3 contains 12 residues. CDR1 DFQATT and CDR2 SNEGSKA come from the germline V gene (reference sequence). CDR3 in DNA: TGCAGTGCCGGACGTAAGAACACTAAAGTTTTCTTT. Translation gives CSAGRKNTKVFF.

The chain uses TRBV6-2 or TRBV6-3 and TRBJ2-1, with 7 bases that match TRBD2. The junction had 16 bases not matched to a gene; V was cut back by 8 bases and J by 15 bases. The CDR3 spans 13 residues. The germline CDR1 and CDR2 sequences are MNHEY and SVGEGT. The CDR3 nucleotides are TGTGCCAGCGGAGGGACTAACTGCAATGTGCTGTTCTTC. It is translated as CASGGTNCNVLFF.

The genes are TRBV29-1 and TRBJ2-3; tentatively, D is TRBD1 (6 bases). This CDR3 region has 14 residues. The V gene's germline CDR1 is SQVTM and CDR2 ANQGSEA. The CDR3 nucleotides read TGCAGTACGACAGGAGCTGGCATTACAGATACGCAGTATTTT. Residues: CSTTGAGITDTQYF.

In its sample, this clonotype was seen many times. This sequence joins TRBV29-1 and TRBJ2-2; 8 bases map to TRBD2. Germline V gives CDR1 SQVTM, CDR2 ANQGSEA. V was clipped by 4 bases and J by 4 bases; unmatched bases: 5. CDR3 length equals 14 residues. CDR3: CSVGFGGVTGELFF. CDR3 nucleotide sequence: TGCAGCGTTGGGTTCGGGGGGGTCACCGGGGAGCTGTTTTTT.

A word on this clonotype: One base away lies a much larger clone, so this may be a sequencing read error. The gene calls are TRBV29-1 and TRBJ2-2, with a tentative D call TRBD2 (5 bases). Germline V lookup: CDR1 SQVTM, CDR2 ANQGSEA. The CDR3 loop spans 14 amino acids. DNA of the CDR3: TGCAGCGTCGAAATGACTACGAAAACCGGGGAGCTGTTTTTT. Its protein is CSVEMTTKTGELFF.

This clonotype was seen more than once but under ten times. A much larger clonotype is one base distant, so this may be a read error. The chain recombines TRBV11-2 with TRBJ2-7; D not resolved. Per the germline V gene, CDR1 is SGHAT and CDR2 is FQNNGV. The CDR3 loop spans 12 amino acids. The CDR3 is CASSLVGVEQCF. CDR3 nucleotides: TGTGCCAGCAGCTTAGTGGGTGTCGAGCAGTGCTTC.

This clonotype is medium-sized in the sample. The chain has TRBV19 and TRBJ2-1; perhaps TRBD1 as D (5 bases). The CDR3 contains 15 residues. Trimming took off 3 bases at V and 6 bases at J, with 15 bases between the two ends. From germline, CDR1 is LNHDA and CDR2 SQIVND (reference sequence). The CDR3 loop is CASSIGSGPGNEQFF. CDR3 in DNA: TGTGCCAGTAGTATCGGGTCAGGGCCAGGCAATGAGCAGTTCTTC.